This is a list of T cell receptor beta chains from one sample in a study of OX40 agonist ivuxolimab in advanced cancers. Data came from immunoSEQ multiplex PCR; TCRdb stores just in-frame clones and leaves some out. The sample includes roughly 62,000 clones, around 85% of them seen just once. The input for sequencing was CD4+ or CD8+ T cells sorted from blood, taken in a trial of the OX40 agonist ivuxolimab. These receptors were collected from an adult with an advanced solid tumor such as melanoma, head and neck, liver or kidney cancer. CDR3s include the opening cysteine and the closing phenylalanine or tryptophan.

j_call v_call cdr3_length cdr3_aa
TRBJ2-3 TRBV7-9 14 CASSSTSVVDTQYF
TRBJ1-2 TRBV19 14 CASSATFINYGYTF
TRBJ1-2 TRBV10-3 14 CVISESGGGYGYTF
TRBJ1-1 TRBV6-6 15 CASSYSNRANTEAFF
TRBJ1-5 TRBV7-2 14 CASSLGTSLSSQHF
TRBJ2-7 TRBV6-6 14 CASSYGDRAYEQYF
TRBJ1-2 TRBV5-5 12 CASSLWTGGYTF
TRBJ2-1 TRBV30 14 CAWSNPRVSFEQFF
TRBJ2-1 TRBV29-1 16 CSVVIKERTSYNEQFF
TRBJ2-3 TRBV6-1 16 CASSEAGQGRTDTQYF
TRBJ1-5 TRBV10-3 14 CAISESNGNQPQHF
TRBJ2-1 TRBV10-3 13 CAISTDRGNEQFF
TRBJ2-2 TRBV7-3 14 CASSQKVTSGELFF
TRBJ1-5 TRBV21-1 15 CASTPGSYSNQPQHF
TRBJ1-1 TRBV4-1 14 CASSQRGAGPEAFF
TRBJ2-3 TRBV6-1 15 CASIEDRDSIHTQYF
TRBJ2-3 TRBV5-1 17 CASSLASGGARTDTQYF
TRBJ2-5 TRBV7-2 15 CASSPGQKLQETQYF
TRBJ2-3 TRBV5-1 13 CASRKRGTDTQYF
TRBJ2-5 TRBV7-9 16 CASSLGASGIQETQYF
TRBJ2-7 TRBV19 13 CASRGQGNYEQYF